A single sample gave rise to the 24 T cell receptor beta chains below, sequenced in a study of blood T cell repertoires in COVID-19. Libraries were prepared by immunoSEQ multiplex PCR; TCRdb keeps only in-frame clonotypes and omits some of them. The table shows fewer than 250,000 clones, with roughly four fifths occurring only once. The sequenced sample was PBMCs or T cells enriched from blood (not recorded which). These TCRs come from a woman aged 40 to 49 who had been exposed to COVID-19.

This clone has just one count. The CDR3 DNA reads TGTGCCAGCAGCTTAGGTGGCCAGGGGGCACGTACGCAGTATTTT. Translation: CASSLGGQGARTQYF. The chain is built from TRBV7-3 and TRBJ2-3, with 8 bases matching TRBD1. Germline V gives CDR1 SGHTA, CDR2 FQGTGA. V lost 2 bases and J lost 8; bases outside the gene matches: 9. This CDR3 comprises 15 residues. Together with reference TRBV7-3 and TRBJ2-3, the CDR3 gives the full variable domain: GAGVSQTPSNKVTEKGKYVELRCDPISGHTALYWYRQSLGQGPEFLIYFQGTGAADDSGLPNDRFFAVRPEGSVSTLKIQRTERGDSAVYLCASSLGGQGARTQYFGPGTRLTVL.

The chain carries TRBV12-5 and TRBJ1-6; D ambiguous. There are 16 residues in the CDR3. Trimming removed 1 base from V and 8 bases from J, with 15 bases in between. CDR1 is LGHNT and CDR2 is FRNRAP in the germline V gene. CDR3 protein: CASGLAVTKPDSPLHF. The CDR3, as DNA: TGTGCTAGTGGTTTGGCAGTGACTAAGCCTGATTCACCCCTCCACTTT.

The CDR3 DNA reads as TGCGCCAGCAGCCTGCGACTAGCGGGGGACAGAGATACGCAGTATTTT. Translating gives CASSLRLAGDRDTQYF. The V gene is TRBV4-1, the J gene TRBJ2-3; 12 bases are shared with TRBD2. Per germline, CDR1 MGHRA and CDR2 YSYEKL. With V trimmed by 4 bases and J by 5 bases, 7 bases remained unmatched. The CDR3 runs to 16 residues.

In its sample, this clone was seen a few times. This rearrangement joins TRBV24-1 to TRBJ2-5, with TRBD1 matching over 10 bases. Per germline, CDR1 KGHDR and CDR2 SFDVKD. This CDR3 contains 13 residues. V trimming: 7 bases; J trimming: 6 bases; junction bases outside the gene matches: 4. CDR3 DNA: TGTGCCACCAGCGGACAGGGGGTGAAGACCCAGTACTTC. Translating it yields CATSGQGVKTQYF.

This rearrangement joins TRBV6-5 to TRBJ1-2; D call uncertain. Germline assignment: CDR1 MNHEY and CDR2 SVGAGI. The V and J ends lost 7 bases and 6 bases respectively, with 18 bases between them. The CDR3 is made up of 14 amino acids. DNA for the CDR3: TGTGCCAGCACACGACCGTCGGGGTCTGATGGCTACACCTTC. Its protein is CASTRPSGSDGYTF.

J is TRBJ1-6 and V is TRBV7-8; no clear D gene. The V end lost 0 bases, the J end lost 0 bases, and 12 bases lay between the germline ends. The germline CDR1 and CDR2 sequences are SGHVS and FQNEAQ. The CDR3 spans 18 residues. This CDR3 reads CASSLAVASSSYNSPLHF. In DNA form, the CDR3 reads TGTGCCAGCAGCTTAGCGGTTGCATCTAGCTCCTATAATTCACCCCTCCACTTT.

The genes are TRBV10-3 and TRBJ1-1; perhaps TRBD1 as D (5 bases). V gave up 4 bases and J gave up 0 bases, with 15 bases separating them. The CDR3 has 16 residues. In germline, CDR1 is ENHRY, CDR2 SYGVKD. The CDR3 DNA sequence: TGTGCCATCAGTGCGACGGACCCGGGGGTGAACACTGAAGCTTTCTTT. Translating it yields CAISATDPGVNTEAFF.

This chain joins TRBV6-1 and TRBJ1-6; D not certain. Germline V lookup: CDR1 MNHNS, CDR2 SASEGT. V lost 1 base and J 7 bases, leaving 11 bases between the germline ends. This CDR3 region has 15 residues. The CDR3 nucleotides read TGTGCCAGCAGTGAAGTGGCATTACCCAATTCACCCCTCCACTTT. It is translated as CASSEVALPNSPLHF.

V and J are TRBV30 and TRBJ1-6; 9 bases match TRBD1. The trim removed 3 bases at V and 9 bases at J, leaving 3 bases unmatched. Germline values: CDR1 GTSNPN, CDR2 SVGIG (reference sequence). The CDR3 is made up of 13 amino acids. Written as DNA, the CDR3 is TGTGCCTGGAGGACAGGGGGGATTTCACCCCTCCACTTT. Its protein is CAWRTGGISPLHF.

The chain uses TRBV7-3 and TRBJ2-3, with D tentatively TRBD2 (6 bases). The CDR3 extends over 16 amino acids. Per germline, CDR1 SGHTA and CDR2 FQGTGA. V was shortened by 1 base and J by 2 bases, with 13 bases between the two germline ends. DNA for the CDR3: TGTGCCAGCAGCTTAATTGGAGGGGACCACACAGATACGCAGTATTTT. This translates into CASSLIGGDHTDTQYF.

V usage is TRBV29-1 and J usage is TRBJ1-2; D gene uncertain. V lost 4 bases and J 7 bases, leaving 4 bases between the germline ends. CDR3 size: 9 residues. The germline V gene has CDR1 SQVTM and CDR2 ANQGSEA. CDR3 sequence (DNA): TGCAGCGTTGGGGCTGGCTACACCTTC. The encoded protein is CSVGAGYTF.

This chain links TRBV6-5 with TRBJ2-2, with TRBD1 matching over 7 bases. The V gene end was trimmed by 5 bases and the J gene end by 4 bases; junction bases not matched to a gene: 7. Germline V gives CDR1 MNHEY, CDR2 SVGAGI. This CDR3 has 15 amino acids. For the CDR3, the DNA is TGTGCCAGCAGTAAACCGGGACAGACCACCGGGGAGCTGTTTTTT. Its protein product is CASSKPGQTTGELFF.

V and J are TRBV5-1 and TRBJ1-4, with TRBD1 matching over 7 bases. The V and J ends lost 0 bases and 3 bases, in that order; junction bases with no gene match: 5. The CDR3 spans 16 residues. Looked up from germline, CDR1 is SGHRS and CDR2 is YFSETQ. The CDR3 DNA is TGCGCCAGCAGCTTGGCCGCCGGGACAGCTAATGAAAAACTGTTTTTT. Its translation: CASSLAAGTANEKLFF.

This rearrangement joins TRBV6-2 or TRBV6-3 to TRBJ2-1; D not certain. Deletions cut 1 base from V and 3 bases from J, with 7 bases between. Germline assignment: CDR1 MNHEY and CDR2 SVGEGT. The CDR3 has 14 residues. The CDR3 spells CASSYWRSYNEQFF. The CDR3 DNA reads as TGTGCCAGCAGTTACTGGCGGAGCTACAATGAGCAGTTCTTC.

This clone was seen just once. The chain recombines TRBV2 with TRBJ1-1; a possible D gene is TRBD1 (5 bases). Looked up from germline, CDR1 is SNHLY and CDR2 is FYNNEI. The CDR3 runs 13 residues. Between the trimmed V and J ends, which lost 6 bases and 9 bases, there was a span of 17 bases. CDR3 residues: CASRAQDPPKAFF. The CDR3, as DNA: TGTGCCAGCAGGGCACAGGACCCGCCGAAAGCTTTCTTT.

The gene calls are TRBV7-2 and TRBJ1-2, with 7 bases aligning to TRBD1. The CDR3 is made up of 13 amino acids. Germline-derived CDR1 and CDR2 are SGHTA and FQGNSA. The V and J ends lost 4 bases and 4 bases, in that order; junction bases with no gene match: 3. The CDR3 bases are TGTGCCAGCAGCTCCGACAGGGCCTATGGCTACACCTTC. Residues: CASSSDRAYGYTF.

In its sample, this clone was seen once. The chain recombines TRBV27 with TRBJ1-6; 10 bases agree with TRBD1. CDR3 size: 21 residues. CDR1 is MNHEY and CDR2 is SMNVEV in the germline V gene (reference sequence). J was trimmed by 0 bases and V by 0 bases; bases with no gene match: 11. The CDR3 spells CASSLSGGTGVWSSYNSPLHF. The CDR3 DNA sequence: TGTGCCAGCAGTTTATCCGGGGGGACAGGGGTTTGGAGCTCCTATAATTCACCCCTCCACTTT.

The CDR3 region is CASSLVANSYNEQFF. In DNA form, the CDR3 reads TGTGCCAGCAGCTTAGTAGCGAACTCCTACAATGAGCAGTTCTTC. This chain joins TRBV7-8 and TRBJ2-1, with TRBD2 as a possible D gene (5 bases). This CDR3 is built from 15 residues. Trimming stripped 1 base from V and 0 bases from J, with 7 bases between. CDR1 and CDR2 from the germline V gene are SGHVS and FQNEAQ. The variable domain in full, completed from reference TRBV7-8 and TRBJ2-1, reads GAGVSQSPRYKVAKRGQDVALRCDPISGHVSLFWYQQALGQGPEFLTYFQNEAQLDKSGLPSDRFFAERPEGSVSTLKIQRTQQEDSAVYLCASSLVANSYNEQFFGPGTRLTVL.

This chain uses TRBV7-9 with TRBJ1-6, with D possibly TRBD1 on 6 matching bases. The germline CDR1 and CDR2 sequences are SEHNR and FQNEAQ (reference sequence). Trimming took 5 bases from V and 7 from J, leaving 9 bases between them. The CDR3 spans 13 residues. The CDR3 reads CASSVQGNSPLHF. The CDR3 DNA reads TGTGCCAGCAGCGTACAGGGCAATTCACCCCTCCACTTT. The entire variable domain, with the rest obtained from reference TRBV7-9 and TRBJ1-6, is as follows: DTGVSQNPRHKITKRGQNVTFRCDPISEHNRLYWYRQTLGQGPEFLTYFQNEAQLEKSRLLSDRFSAERPKGSFSTLEIQRTEQGDSAMYLCASSVQGNSPLHFGNGTRLTVT.

This chain uses TRBV15 with TRBJ1-5; 8 bases are shared with TRBD1. The CDR3 runs 20 residues. The V and J ends lost 0 bases and 0 bases, in that order; junction bases with no gene match: 13. Germline CDR1 LNHNV, CDR2 YYDKDF (reference sequence). The CDR3 loop reads CATSRDGRVTGAGSNQPQHF. CDR3 DNA: TGTGCCACCAGCAGAGATGGACGGGTGACAGGGGCTGGTAGCAATCAGCCCCAGCATTTT.

V usage is TRBV6-2 or TRBV6-3 and J usage is TRBJ1-1; the match to TRBD1 covers 10 bases. This CDR3 region has 16 residues. V was clipped by 2 bases and J by 3 bases; unmatched bases: 6. Germline-derived CDR1 and CDR2 are MNHEY and SVGEGT. The chain's CDR3 is CASSYETGGLDTEAFF. The CDR3 DNA follows: TGTGCCAGCAGTTACGAGACAGGGGGCTTGGACACTGAAGCTTTCTTT.

The chain employs TRBV7-2 and TRBJ2-1; D gene uncertain. The germline gives CDR1 SGHTA, CDR2 FQGNSA. V was trimmed by 4 bases and J by 6 bases, leaving 10 bases between them. There are 13 residues in the CDR3. The DNA of the CDR3 is TGTGCCAGCAGCTCAGAGGTGCGCAATGAGCAGTTCTTC. Protein sequence: CASSSEVRNEQFF.

The chain joins TRBV7-9 to TRBJ1-5; TRBD1 matches at 7 bases. Per germline, CDR1 SEHNR and CDR2 FQNEAQ (reference sequence). CDR3 length: 14 amino acids. V gave up 3 bases and J gave up 8 bases; unmatched junction bases: 7. CDR3 in amino acids: CASSFQTGWEPQHF. As DNA, the CDR3 is TGTGCCAGCAGCTTCCAGACAGGGTGGGAGCCCCAGCATTTT.

The chain is built from TRBV10-3 and TRBJ1-5; unclear D gene. The V gene's germline CDR1 is ENHRY and CDR2 SYGVKD. V was cut by 5 bases and J by 0 bases, with 8 bases left in between. The CDR3 is 14 residues long. The CDR3 spells CAISSDNSNQPQHF. The CDR3 DNA reads TGTGCCATCAGTTCAGATAATAGCAATCAGCCCCAGCATTTT.